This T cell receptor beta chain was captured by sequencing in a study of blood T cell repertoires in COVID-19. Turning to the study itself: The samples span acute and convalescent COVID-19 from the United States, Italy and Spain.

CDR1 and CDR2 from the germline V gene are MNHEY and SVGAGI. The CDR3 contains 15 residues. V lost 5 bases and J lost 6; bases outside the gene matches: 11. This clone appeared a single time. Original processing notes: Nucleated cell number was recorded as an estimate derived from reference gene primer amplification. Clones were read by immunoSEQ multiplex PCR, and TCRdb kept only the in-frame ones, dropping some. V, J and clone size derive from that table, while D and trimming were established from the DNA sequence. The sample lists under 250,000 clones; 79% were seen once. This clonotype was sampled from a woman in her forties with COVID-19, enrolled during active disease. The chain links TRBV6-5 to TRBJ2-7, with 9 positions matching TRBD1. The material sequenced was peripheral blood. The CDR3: CASSHRGQGVREQYF. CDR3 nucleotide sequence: TGTGCCAGCAGTCACAGGGGACAGGGTGTTCGCGAGCAGTACTTC.